These 19 T cell receptor beta chains were all obtained from the same sample, sequenced in a study of T cell responses to AZD1222 COVID-19 vaccine. The protocol was immunoSEQ multiplex PCR, while the TCRdb copy is restricted to in-frame clones and leaves out a portion. The table shows 160,000 or so clones, with about 90% occurring only once. The sequencing here drew on peripheral blood, taken 28 days after the second AZD1222 dose. The source is an adult who received the AZD1222 COVID-19 vaccine.

The V gene is TRBV7-9, the J gene TRBJ1-5; TRBD1 matches at 9 bases. Germline values: CDR1 SEHNR, CDR2 FQNEAQ (reference sequence). The CDR3 runs 13 residues. V was clipped by 5 bases and J by 7 bases; unmatched bases: 3. CDR3 in amino acids: CASSRGQGQPQHF. The CDR3 nucleotides read TGTGCCAGCAGCCGCGGACAGGGGCAGCCCCAGCATTTT.

The gene calls are TRBV4-2 and TRBJ1-1; D is perhaps TRBD1 (5 bases). The CDR3 covers 15 residues. In germline, CDR1 is LGHNA, CDR2 YNFKEQ. V lost 0 bases, J lost 5 bases, and 13 bases lay in between. DNA of the CDR3: TGTGCCAGCAGCCAAGACCCAGGGAAGGCGACTGAAGCTTTCTTT. Its protein is CASSQDPGKATEAFF.

The chain recombines TRBV6-5 with TRBJ1-2; a possible D gene is TRBD1 (6 bases). CDR3 length: 13 amino acids. CDR1 and CDR2 from the germline V gene are MNHEY and SVGAGI. V was clipped by 8 bases and J by 4 bases, with 14 bases between them. The CDR3 here is CASEEQGGYGYTF. The CDR3 nucleotides are TGTGCCAGCGAGGAACAGGGAGGCTATGGCTACACCTTC.

This CDR3 reads CASTGWGTQYF. The CDR3 region has the DNA TGTGCCAGCACGGGGTGGGGGACCCAGTACTTC. The chain recombines TRBV11-2 with TRBJ2-5, with a weak D call TRBD2 (5 bases). V lost 7 bases, J lost 7 bases, and 10 bases lay in between. The CDR3 has 11 residues. Germline V lookup: CDR1 SGHAT, CDR2 FQNNGV.

This chain uses TRBV7-9 with TRBJ1-4; 11 bases fit TRBD1. This CDR3 contains 17 residues. Per germline, CDR1 SEHNR and CDR2 FQNEAQ (reference sequence). V shed 5 bases, J shed 5 bases, and the junction held 10 bases outside the gene matches. The CDR3 loop is CASSPGQGASPNEKLFF. The CDR3 DNA reads as TGTGCCAGCAGCCCCGGACAGGGGGCCTCCCCAAATGAAAAACTGTTTTTT.

This chain connects TRBV18 to TRBJ1-5; D remains unclear. With 4 bases removed from V and 4 bases from J, the gap between germline ends came to 8 bases. The CDR3 is 13 residues long. Germline loops: CDR1 KGHSH, CDR2 LQKENI. CDR3 loop: CASSLQSNQPQHF. The CDR3 nucleotides read TGTGCCAGCTCACTGCAGAGTAATCAGCCCCAGCATTTT.

The V gene is TRBV6-1, the J gene TRBJ2-1; weak D call: TRBD1 (6 bases). Germline loops: CDR1 MNHNS, CDR2 SASEGT. The V end lost 1 base, the J end lost 15 bases, and 13 bases lay between the germline ends. The CDR3 has 12 amino acids. The CDR3 nucleotides read TGTGCCAGCAGTGAAGGGGGGCCGTGGCCGTTCTTC. Residues: CASSEGGPWPFF.

The chain carries TRBV7-9 and TRBJ2-2; no reliable D call. Germline lookup yields CDR1 SEHNR and CDR2 FQNEAQ (reference sequence). The CDR3 extends over 13 amino acids. V gave up 0 bases and J gave up 5 bases, with 4 bases separating them. CDR3 nucleotide sequence: TGTGCCAGCAGCTTAGCGGGGACCGGGGAGCTGTTTTTT. As protein: CASSLAGTGELFF.

The V call is TRBV25-1, the J call TRBJ1-2; TRBD1 is a possible D gene (5 bases). V shed 6 bases and J shed 0 bases, with 11 bases lying between them. The CDR3 extends over 14 amino acids. CDR1 is MGHDK and CDR2 is SYGVNS in the germline V gene. The CDR3 spells CASRGATTNYGYTF. The CDR3 DNA is TGTGCCAGCAGAGGGGCGACGACTAACTATGGCTACACCTTC.

The rearrangement uses TRBV27 and TRBJ1-2; tentative D call: TRBD1 (6 bases). Germline V gene sequence: CDR1 MNHEY, CDR2 SMNVEV (reference sequence). This CDR3 is 14 amino acids long. Trimming left V 6 bases short and J 2 bases short, with 13 bases between. This chain's CDR3 is CASSLDRSNYGYTF. CDR3 sequence (DNA): TGTGCCAGCAGCTTAGACAGGTCCAACTATGGCTACACCTTC.

J is TRBJ1-2 and V is TRBV5-1, with no clear D. This CDR3 contains 14 residues. Trimming stripped 4 bases from V and 6 bases from J, with 16 bases between. The germline gives CDR1 SGHRS, CDR2 YFSETQ. CDR3 sequence (DNA): TGCGCCAGCAGCGCGAGCGACCGTTTCGATGGCTACACCTTC. This translates into CASSASDRFDGYTF.

The V and J genes are TRBV5-1 and TRBJ2-7, with D possibly called TRBD1 or TRBD2 (5 bases each). Germline CDR1 SGHRS, CDR2 YFSETQ. The CDR3 spans 15 residues. Trimming removed 4 bases from V and 4 bases from J, with 18 bases in between. The CDR3 loop is CASSPLGVQLYEQYF. The CDR3 DNA is TGCGCCAGCAGCCCCTTGGGGGTTCAACTTTACGAGCAGTACTTC.

The chain employs TRBV10-3 and TRBJ2-3; D may be TRBD2 (5 bases). V was trimmed by 7 bases and J by 0 bases, leaving 11 bases between them. Germline V gives CDR1 ENHRY, CDR2 SYGVKD. This CDR3 has 14 amino acids. The CDR3 nucleotides read TGTGCCATCATGGGGAGATCCAGCACAGATACGCAGTATTTT. Residues: CAIMGRSSTDTQYF.

The chain couples TRBV14 to TRBJ1-2; D not certain. This CDR3 is 11 amino acids long. The V end was cut by 1 base, the J end by 5 bases, with 2 bases between. CDR1 is SGHDN and CDR2 is FVKESK in the germline V gene. The CDR3 is CASSQGYGYTF. The DNA for the CDR3 is TGTGCCAGCAGCCAAGGGTATGGCTACACCTTC. The whole variable domain, remainder taken from reference TRBV14 and TRBJ1-2, is EAGVTQFPSHSVIEKGQTVTLRCDPISGHDNLYWYRRVMGKEIKFLLHFVKESKQDESGMPNNRFLAERTGGTYSTLKVQPAELEDSGVYFCASSQGYGYTFGSGTRLTVV.

The chain uses TRBV3-1 (or the pseudogene TRBV3-2) and TRBJ1-3, with a possible D match to TRBD1 (6 bases). V shed 0 bases and J shed 4 bases, with 13 bases lying between them. Per the germline V gene, CDR1 is LGHDT and CDR2 is YNNKEL (reference sequence). CDR3 size: 16 residues. The CDR3 DNA sequence: TGTGCCAGCAGCCAAGATAAAGGAACAGGGGGAAACACCATATATTTT. This translates into CASSQDKGTGGNTIYF.

The chain has TRBV7-8 and TRBJ1-1; the D is unclear. This CDR3 spans 12 amino acids. Germline V CDR1 and CDR2: SGHVS, FQNEAQ. The V gene lost 5 bases and the J gene lost 6 bases, with 10 bases spanning the gap. CDR3 residues: CASSPEKAEAFF. CDR3 nucleotide sequence: TGTGCCAGCAGCCCTGAGAAGGCTGAAGCTTTCTTT.

This chain uses TRBV4-2 with TRBJ2-7; D might be TRBD2 (6 bases). The V end lost 5 bases, the J end lost 3 bases, and 11 bases lay between the germline ends. Germline-derived CDR1 and CDR2 are LGHNA and YNFKEQ. The CDR3 has 13 amino acids. As DNA, the CDR3 is TGTGCCAGCAGCTCGGGACTTCTCTACGAGCAGTACTTC. Translation: CASSSGLLYEQYF.

V and J are TRBV5-4 and TRBJ2-6; D is possibly TRBD1 or TRBD2 (5 bases each). V shed 3 bases and J shed 0 bases, with 13 bases lying between them. The CDR3 has 17 amino acids. Germline CDR1 and CDR2: SGHNT and YYREEE (reference sequence). This CDR3 is CASSSRDGFSGANVLTF. CDR3 coding DNA: TGTGCCAGCAGCTCTCGGGACGGATTCTCTGGGGCCAACGTCCTGACTTTC.

The V and J genes are TRBV6-5 and TRBJ2-7; D perhaps matches TRBD1 (6 bases). The CDR3 is 12 amino acids. In germline, CDR1 is MNHEY, CDR2 SVGAGI. Trimming took off 8 bases at V and 2 bases at J, with 10 bases between the two ends. For the CDR3, the DNA is TGTGCCAGCGAGGGGGACCCCTACGAGCAGTACTTC. Its translation is CASEGDPYEQYF.